A selection of T cell receptor beta chains follows, all from one sample in a study of blood T cell repertoires in COVID-19. The method was immunoSEQ multiplex PCR; TCRdb's version includes in-frame clones alone and lacks a portion of them. The repertoire has 330,000 or so clones, around nine tenths of them found once; the top ten carry approximately 4.1%. The sequenced sample was peripheral blood. Receptor source: a woman aged 55-69 years with COVID-19, enrolled during active disease. The CDR3 runs from the conserved cysteine through the conserved F or W. Each record gives: clone size, J gene, D gene, V gene, CDR3 DNA, CDR3 protein. The D gene is left open where the match is weak. Expanded clones get a size class; other rows say once, few or many, or leave the size out.

>.|TRBJ1-5|.|TRBV9
TGTGCCAGCAGCGTATCAGAGTTCGACACTCAGCCCCAGCATTTT
CASSVSEFDTQPQHF
>.|TRBJ2-1|TRBD1|TRBV18
TGTGCCAGCTCCCGAACAGGGGATGGAGGTGAGCAGTTCTTC
CASSRTGDGGEQFF
>once|TRBJ2-1|TRBD2|TRBV5-6
TGTGCCAGCAGCCAATCACGGGGGGGAATTTACAATGAGCAGTTCTTC
CASSQSRGGIYNEQFF
>.|TRBJ1-6|TRBD1|TRBV25-1
TGTGCCAGCAGTGACCGACAGGGGAGCGGTTCACCCCTCCACTTT
CASSDRQGSGSPLHF
>.|TRBJ1-5|.|TRBV2
TGTGCCAGCAGTGCTGGCACCGGGGGACAGCCCCAGCATTTT
CASSAGTGGQPQHF
>.|TRBJ2-7|TRBD1|TRBV4-1
TGCGCCAGCAGCTCTCGTTCGGGGACAGCTTACGAGCAGTACTTC
CASSSRSGTAYEQYF
>.|TRBJ1-1|.|TRBV6-5
TGTGCCAGCAGTTACTCGACTAGCGCTGAAGCTTTCTTT
CASSYSTSAEAFF
>.|TRBJ1-3|.|TRBV2
TGTGCCAGCAGTCAACAGGGCGCTGGAAACACCATATATTTT
CASSQQGAGNTIYF
>.|TRBJ2-2|.|TRBV5-4
TGTGCCAGCAGCCGACAGCCGAACACCGGGGAGCTGTTTTTT
CASSRQPNTGELFF
>.|TRBJ1-1|.|TRBV7-9
TGTGCCAGCAGCTTAGCGGGCGGGGGGCTAGGGACTGAAGCTTTCTTT
CASSLAGGGLGTEAFF
>few|TRBJ2-1|TRBD1|TRBV6-5
TGTGCCAGCGGGGACAGGCACAATGAGCAGTTCTTC
CASGDRHNEQFF
>.|TRBJ2-7|.|TRBV5-5
TGTGCCAGCAGCTTTAAACAGGGCCTTGGGGGGCAGTACTTC
CASSFKQGLGGQYF
>.|TRBJ1-5|TRBD1|TRBV28
TGTGCCAGCAGCTCCGAGACAGGGAAGGGGAATCAGCCCCAGCATTTT
CASSSETGKGNQPQHF
>.|TRBJ1-6|TRBD1|TRBV18
TGTGCCAGCTCGCAAACAGGGGGCAATTCACCCCTCCACTTT
CASSQTGGNSPLHF
>.|TRBJ1-6|TRBD1|TRBV13
TGTGCCAGCAGCACCCAGGGGGCTCGATCACCCCTCCACTTT
CASSTQGARSPLHF
>many|TRBJ2-7|TRBD1|TRBV3-1/TRBV3-2
TGTGCCAGCAGCAGAGGACAGGGCTACGAGCAGTACTTC
CASSRGQGYEQYF
>.|TRBJ1-3|TRBD1|TRBV6-5
TGTGCCACCCGGGACAGGGTAATTTCTGGAAACACCATATATTTT
CATRDRVISGNTIYF
>.|TRBJ2-5|TRBD2|TRBV7-2
TGTGCCAGCAGTTTAAGGTCTAGCGGGGGGGAAAAGACCCAGTACTTC
CASSLRSSGGEKTQYF
>.|TRBJ1-5|TRBD1|TRBV7-2
TGTGCCAGCAGCTCAAGACGGACAGGGGGTTCTCAGCCCCAGCATTTT
CASSSRRTGGSQPQHF
>.|TRBJ2-3|TRBD1|TRBV5-1
TGCGCCAGCAGCCCCGGGACAGCTAAAACAGATACGCAGTATTTT
CASSPGTAKTDTQYF
>.|TRBJ2-7|TRBD1|TRBV5-8
TGTGCCAGCAGCCCCCCCCCGGGACAGGGAGGGCACGAGCAGTACTTC
CASSPPPGQGGHEQYF
>.|TRBJ1-5|.|TRBV28
TGTGCCAGCAATAGTCCAGGGACTGCTGATCAGCCCCAGCATTTT
CASNSPGTADQPQHF
>.|TRBJ1-1|.|TRBV5-6
TGTGCCAGCAGCTTGTATGGATCCCTAGGAATGAACACTGAAGCTTTCTTT
CASSLYGSLGMNTEAFF
>.|TRBJ1-3|.|TRBV7-2
TGTGCCAGCAGCAAAGACAGCTCTGGAAACACCATATATTTT
CASSKDSSGNTIYF
>.|TRBJ1-1|TRBD1|TRBV5-1
TGCGCCAGCAGCTCCGAAACCCCGACAGGGCGCGGTGGCACTGAAGCTTTCTTT
CASSSETPTGRGGTEAFF
>.|TRBJ2-7|.|TRBV3-1/TRBV3-2
TGTGCCAGCAGCCGCGGACGGGACTCGGGCGAGCAGTACTTC
CASSRGRDSGEQYF
>.|TRBJ2-1|.|TRBV7-7
TGTGCTAGCAGCCGAGGCAGGGGCGGCCAGAATGAGCAGTTCTTC
CASSRGRGGQNEQFF
>few|TRBJ1-5|TRBD1|TRBV19
TGTGCCAGTAGTACCGAAGCTGGGACAGGCGATCAGCCCCAGCATTTT
CASSTEAGTGDQPQHF
>.|TRBJ1-2|.|TRBV5-6
TGTGCCAGCACTCCGTGGGGGGGCAACTATGGCTACACCTTC
CASTPWGGNYGYTF
>.|TRBJ2-4|TRBD1|TRBV28
TGTGCCAGCAGTGTGGGACAGGGTACGGACATTCAGTACTTC
CASSVGQGTDIQYF
>once|TRBJ1-3|TRBD1|TRBV5-1
TGCGCCAGCAGCCGGGACAGCGTGAGTGGAAACACCATATATTTT
CASSRDSVSGNTIYF
>.|TRBJ2-4|.|TRBV5-1
TGCGCCAGCAGCCCCTTAGGGGCCGCCGGGGGAAACATTCAGTACTTC
CASSPLGAAGGNIQYF
>.|TRBJ2-5|TRBD2|TRBV3-1/TRBV3-2
TGTGCCAGCAGTCGACGGACTAGCGGGGGGAGAGAGACCCAGTACTTC
CASSRRTSGGRETQYF
>many|TRBJ1-3|.|TRBV11-2
TGTGCCAGCACCCCCCTGAGCGGGGTGAGCGGAAACACCATATATTTT
CASTPLSGVSGNTIYF
>.|TRBJ2-7|.|TRBV5-8
TGTGCCAGCAGCTTATTTGCCGGGAACCCTACCTACGAGCAGTACTTC
CASSLFAGNPTYEQYF
>.|TRBJ1-1|TRBD1|TRBV7-8
TGTGCCAGCAGCATTGGGACAGGGGGACGAGCTTTCTTT
CASSIGTGGRAFF
>.|TRBJ1-5|.|TRBV19
TGTGCCAGTAGTATAGAGGCAGGGAGGAATCAGCCCCAGCATTTT
CASSIEAGRNQPQHF
>once|TRBJ1-4|.|TRBV19
TGTGCCAGTAGTACTCAATCAGCGACAGGTTCAAGCAAGTTTTTT
CASSTQSATGSSKFF
>few|TRBJ1-1|TRBD1|TRBV7-8
TGTGCCAGCAGCTTACCCGACAGGGGGAACACTGAAGCTTTCTTT
CASSLPDRGNTEAFF
>.|TRBJ2-2|.|TRBV7-8
TGTGCCTCGGGGTTCAACACCGGGGAGCTGTTTTTT
CASGFNTGELFF
>.|TRBJ1-5|.|TRBV18
TGTGCCAGCTCACCACCGCACTCGGGGGGTGGCAATCAGCCCCAGCATTTT
CASSPPHSGGGNQPQHF
>.|TRBJ1-1|.|TRBV11-2
TGTGCCAGCAGCCAAGACAGGAACACTGAAGCTTTCTTT
CASSQDRNTEAFF
>.|TRBJ1-2|.|TRBV7-8
TGTGCCAGCAGCCTGACAGGAAAAGGTTTTTCGCATGGCTACACCTTC
CASSLTGKGFSHGYTF
>.|TRBJ2-4|.|TRBV5-4
TGTGCCAGCAGCTCACCTACAGGGACGGGCAAAAACATTCAGTACTTC
CASSSPTGTGKNIQYF
>.|TRBJ2-7|.|TRBV24-1
TGTGCCACCAGTGATTCTGGGTCACTATCCTACGAGCAGTACTTC
CATSDSGSLSYEQYF
>.|TRBJ1-1|.|TRBV4-2
TGTGCCAGCAGCCAAGATTGGAGGGGCACTGTGAACACTGAAGCTTTCTTT
CASSQDWRGTVNTEAFF
>.|TRBJ1-2|TRBD1|TRBV5-1
TGCGCCAGCGGGGCGGGACAGGGGAACTATGGCTACACCTTC
CASGAGQGNYGYTF
>.|TRBJ2-2|.|TRBV7-9
TGTGCCAGCAGCTTATCTGCAGGCCCCCTCACCGGGGAGCTGTTTTTT
CASSLSAGPLTGELFF
>.|TRBJ2-7|TRBD1|TRBV7-2
TGTGCCAGCAGCCCATCAAGGGACAGGACCTACGAGCAGTACTTC
CASSPSRDRTYEQYF
>.|TRBJ1-5|TRBD1|TRBV2
TGTGCCAGCAGCCCAGGGACAGGGATGTATCAGCCCCAGCATTTT
CASSPGTGMYQPQHF
>.|TRBJ2-1|TRBD2|TRBV5-1
TGCGCCAGCTTACCTGGCGGGGGGCAATGGAATGAGCAGTTCTTC
CASLPGGGQWNEQFF
>.|TRBJ1-1|.|TRBV10-2
TGCGCCAGCAGTGTGAACAGGGACACTGAAGCTTTCTTT
CASSVNRDTEAFF
>.|TRBJ1-5|TRBD1|TRBV5-5
TGTGCCAGCAGCAGGACAGGCTCTGGCAATCAGCCCCAGCATTTT
CASSRTGSGNQPQHF
>.|TRBJ1-2|.|TRBV19
TGTGCCAGTAGCCTTGCGTGGGGGGATGGCTACACCTTC
CASSLAWGDGYTF
>.|TRBJ1-2|TRBD1|TRBV18
TGTGCCAGCTCACAAGGACAGGGGGCGCAAGGCTATGGCTACACCTTC
CASSQGQGAQGYGYTF